A single sample gave rise to the 20 T cell receptor beta chains below, sequenced in a study of T-cell reconstitution after alpha-beta-depleted transplantation in children. As it was prepared, the TCRbeta library received unique molecular identifiers. MiXCR was run by TCRdb on the PCR reads, yielding one entry per CDR3 protein. Here the sample spans around 450,000 distinct CDR3 sequences, roughly 17% being singletons. The sequences come from PBMCs, mostly from graft donor cells, collected 360 days after TCRalphabeta/CD19-depleted stem cell transplant. These receptor sequences come from a boy under three years old who had a stem cell transplant for Wiskott-Aldrich syndrome, so the T cells may come from the graft donor.

There are a few counts of this clonotype. The V gene is TRBV10-2, the J gene TRBJ2-2; 9 positions match TRBD2. J was trimmed by 5 bases and V by 3 bases; bases with no gene match: 4. Per germline, CDR1 WSHSY and CDR2 SAAADI. CDR3 length equals 15 residues. CDR3 nucleotides: TGCGCCAGCAGTGACTCGCGGGGGGGGACCGGGGAGCTGTTTTTT. Its translation is CASSDSRGGTGELFF.

This chain connects TRBV2 to TRBJ2-1; 13 bases are shared with TRBD2. V trimming: 8 bases; J trimming: 7 bases; junction bases outside the gene matches: 8. The CDR3 totals 15 residues. Looked up from germline, CDR1 is SNHLY and CDR2 is FYNNEI. CDR3 in DNA: TGTGCCAGCTGCTTATGGACTAGCGGGAGAAATGAGCAGTTCTTC. Residues: CASCLWTSGRNEQFF.

The J gene is TRBJ2-7, the V gene TRBV6-1; 7 positions agree with TRBD2. Trimming at V came to 6 bases and at J to 2 bases, leaving 7 bases not matched to a gene. Germline V CDR1 and CDR2: MNHNS, SASEGT. CDR3 size: 14 residues. The CDR3 sequence is CASSKGRVPYEQYF. As DNA, the CDR3 is TGTGCCAGCAGCAAGGGGAGGGTGCCCTACGAGCAGTACTTC.

CDR3 coding DNA: TGCAGTGCTAGCGGGGGGGCGGTTGAGACCCAGTACTTC. As protein: CSASGGAVETQYF. The V gene is TRBV20-1, the J gene TRBJ2-5; 8 nucleotides align to TRBD2. In germline, CDR1 is DFQATT, CDR2 SNEGSKA (reference sequence). CDR3 size: 13 residues. V dropped 3 bases and J dropped 5; count of bases not matched to a gene: 5.

The chain links TRBV10-3 to TRBJ2-5, with D possibly called TRBD1 or TRBD2 (5 bases each). The CDR3 has 14 amino acids. V was pared by 4 bases and J by 5 bases, with 14 bases between. Germline V CDR1 and CDR2: ENHRY, SYGVKD. The CDR3, as DNA: TGTGCCATCAGTGGGGACCGGGCCAAGGAGACCCAGTACTTC. Protein product: CAISGDRAKETQYF.

The V call is TRBV4-3, the J call TRBJ2-1; 8 bases match TRBD2. CDR3 size: 17 residues. Germline CDR1 is LGHNA and CDR2 is YSLEER. The V and J ends lost 2 bases and 7 bases, in that order; junction bases with no gene match: 13. The chain's CDR3 is CASSQRPLSGMRNEQFF. Written as DNA, the CDR3 is TGCGCCAGCAGCCAACGGCCACTTAGCGGGATGAGGAATGAGCAGTTCTTC.

This clonotype came up a few times. The V call is TRBV12-3 or TRBV12-4, the J call TRBJ1-6; the D gene is possibly TRBD1 (5 bases). Trimming removed 4 bases at V and 9 bases at J, with 7 bases between. This CDR3 is built from 12 residues. The CDR3 protein is CASSYGGSPLHF. The DNA for the CDR3 is TGTGCCAGCAGTTACGGGGGTTCACCCCTCCACTTT.

J is TRBJ2-1 and V is TRBV6-2 or TRBV6-3; a weak D match, TRBD2 (7 bases). V lost 6 bases and J 5 bases, leaving 23 bases between the germline ends. Germline V gene data show CDR1 as MNHEY and CDR2 as SVGEGT. The CDR3 loop spans 17 amino acids. For the CDR3, the DNA is TGTGCCAGCAGAAGAACCAGGGGAGGGTTCGAGAACAATGAGCAGTTCTTC. Its translation: CASRRTRGGFENNEQFF.

This rearrangement joins TRBV12-3 or TRBV12-4 to TRBJ2-1; unclear D gene. This CDR3 spans 12 amino acids. V gave up 6 bases and J gave up 12 bases, with 15 bases separating them. The CDR3 region is CASSSSGQRQFF. DNA for the CDR3: TGTGCCAGCAGCTCCTCGGGCCAGAGGCAGTTCTTC.

The chain has TRBV20-1 and TRBJ2-2; the match to TRBD1 covers 7 bases. Germline values: CDR1 DFQATT, CDR2 SNEGSKA (reference sequence). V lost 3 bases, J lost 6 bases, and 7 bases stayed unmatched. CDR3 length equals 14 residues. CDR3 sequence reads: CSARILTGPGELFF. The CDR3 bases are TGCAGTGCTAGGATTCTGACAGGGCCCGGGGAGCTGTTTTTT.

This clonotype was seen only a few times. V gene TRBV20-1 combines with J gene TRBJ2-2, with 7 bases matching TRBD2. The CDR3 runs 15 residues. CDR1 is DFQATT, CDR2 SNEGSKA, per germline (reference sequence). The V segment lost 3 bases and the J segment 4 bases; nucleotides outside the gene matches: 8. The CDR3 bases are TGCAGTGCTAGGCCCAGCGGGACGACCACCGGGGAGCTGTTTTTT. Translated, it gives CSARPSGTTTGELFF.

The rearrangement joins TRBV6-2 or TRBV6-3 to TRBJ2-2, with D perhaps TRBD1 (6 bases). Trimming took off 4 bases at V and 0 bases at J, with 15 bases between the two ends. The CDR3 runs 17 residues. The germline V gene has CDR1 MNHEY and CDR2 SVGEGT. The CDR3 region is CASSFLRGRSNTGELFF. The DNA of the CDR3 is TGTGCCAGCAGTTTCCTCAGGGGAAGGTCGAACACCGGGGAGCTGTTTTTT.

This clonotype was counted only a few times. V usage is TRBV5-1 and J usage is TRBJ1-1, with a tentative D call TRBD1 (6 bases). CDR3 length equals 14 residues. CDR1 is SGHRS, CDR2 YFSETQ, per germline. V was clipped by 3 bases and J by 7 bases, with 16 bases between them. CDR3: CASSSRYRAGEAFF. The CDR3 DNA sequence: TGCGCCAGCAGCTCCCGTTACAGGGCCGGTGAAGCTTTCTTT.

The chain is built from TRBV5-1 and TRBJ2-5; possible D gene TRBD2, 6 bases. V shed 5 bases and J shed 4 bases, with 24 bases lying between them. Germline V gene sequence: CDR1 SGHRS, CDR2 YFSETQ. This CDR3 region has 17 residues. CDR3: CASSPEGLRLRIETQYF. CDR3 bases: TGCGCCAGCAGTCCGGAGGGTTTGAGGTTAAGAATAGAGACCCAGTACTTC.

The rearrangement uses TRBV20-1 and TRBJ2-3; D is unresolved. V gave up 4 bases and J gave up 4 bases, with 9 bases separating them. Per germline, CDR1 DFQATT and CDR2 SNEGSKA (reference sequence). The CDR3 runs 12 residues. CDR3 loop: CSAILKSDTQYF. The CDR3 coding sequence is TGCAGTGCTATCCTGAAGTCAGATACGCAGTATTTT.

The V gene is TRBV12-3 or TRBV12-4, the J gene TRBJ2-5; D might be TRBD1 (5 bases). The V end lost 3 bases, the J end lost 4 bases, and 18 bases lay between the germline ends. CDR3 length: 16 amino acids. The CDR3 DNA sequence: TGTGCCAGCAGTTTTTGGGGCATGGGTTGGAGAGAGACCCAGTACTTC. This codes for CASSFWGMGWRETQYF.

This clonotype was observed at least ten times. An end of the junction differs from the germline gene, which may be a read error. The gene calls are TRBV24-1 and TRBJ2-1; 7 bases map to TRBD1. Germline V gene sequence: CDR1 KGHDR, CDR2 SFDVKD. The CDR3 loop spans 14 amino acids. The CDR3 loop is CATSDRAVYSEQFF. DNA for the CDR3: TGTGCCACCTCTGACAGGGCCGTCTACAGTGAGCAGTTCTTC.

The V call is TRBV6-5, the J call TRBJ1-1; D unclear. The CDR3 sequence is 15 residues long. Germline loops: CDR1 MNHEY, CDR2 SVGAGI. The V end was cut by 4 bases, the J end by 0 bases, with 12 bases between. The CDR3 coding sequence is TGTGCCAGCAGTTCCTTCAGTTTCTTGAACACTGAAGCTTTCTTT. Its translation is CASSSFSFLNTEAFF.

Only a few counts were recorded for this clonotype. CDR3 nucleotides: TGCGCCAGCAGCTTTCAGACTAGCGGTAGCACAGATACGCAGTATTTT. The encoded protein is CASSFQTSGSTDTQYF. The rearrangement uses TRBV5-1 and TRBJ2-3; the match to TRBD2 covers 9 bases. CDR1 SGHRS and CDR2 YFSETQ come from the germline V gene. The junction had 4 bases not matched to a gene; V was cut back by 2 bases and J by 0 bases. The CDR3 has 16 residues.

This clonotype was seen a handful of times. This rearrangement joins TRBV20-1 to TRBJ2-7, with 11 positions matching TRBD2. This CDR3 is 14 amino acids long. Germline CDR1 and CDR2: DFQATT and SNEGSKA (reference sequence). The junction had 7 bases not matched to a gene; V was cut back by 3 bases and J by 6 bases. This chain's CDR3 is CSARTSGVGSEQYF. CDR3 bases: TGCAGTGCTAGGACTAGCGGGGTAGGTAGCGAGCAGTACTTC.